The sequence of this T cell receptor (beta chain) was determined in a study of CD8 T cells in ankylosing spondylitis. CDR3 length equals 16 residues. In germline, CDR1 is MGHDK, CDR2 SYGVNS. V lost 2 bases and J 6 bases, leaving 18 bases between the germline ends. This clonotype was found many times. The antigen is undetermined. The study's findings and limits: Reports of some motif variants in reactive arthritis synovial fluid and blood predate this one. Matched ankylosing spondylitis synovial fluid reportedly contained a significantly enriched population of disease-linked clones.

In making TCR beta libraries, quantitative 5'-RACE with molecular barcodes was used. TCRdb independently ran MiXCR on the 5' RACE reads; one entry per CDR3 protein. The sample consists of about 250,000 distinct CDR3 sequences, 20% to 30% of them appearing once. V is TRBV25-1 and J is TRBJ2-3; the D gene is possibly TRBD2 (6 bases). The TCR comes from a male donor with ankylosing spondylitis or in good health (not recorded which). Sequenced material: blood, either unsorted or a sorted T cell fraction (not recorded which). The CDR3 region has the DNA TGTGCCAGCAGTGAAGGGGTCGGACGGCTAGCGGATACGCAGTATTTT. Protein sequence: CASSEGVGRLADTQYF.